These 32 T cell receptor beta chains were sequenced from one sample in a study of T cells in Graves' hyperthyroidism and ophthalmopathy. Amplification yielded TCR beta CDR3 regions, with RNA transcripts as the source. HTBI primers drove first-round RT-PCR of the TCR CDR3. TCRdb independently ran MiXCR on the multiplex PCR reads; one entry per CDR3 protein. The sample has some 500,000 distinct CDR3 sequences, roughly 24% seen once. Specimen: blood. These receptors all stem from a woman aged 25 to 39 with Graves' ophthalmopathy.

This clonotype was counted ten times or more. The chain is built from TRBV28 and TRBJ1-2; D uncertain. Trimming left V 0 bases short and J 10 bases short, with 9 bases between. The CDR3 contains 12 residues. Germline V gene lookup returns CDR1 MDHEN and CDR2 SYDVKM. This CDR3 reads CASSLWESVYTF. The DNA of the CDR3 is TGTGCCAGCAGTTTATGGGAGAGTGTCTACACCTTC.

In the case of this clonotype: No DNA is shown, since the ends of the CDR3 on it are uncertain; the CDR3 is the one TCRdb lists. This chain connects TRBV7-5 to TRBJ1-1; the listed D gene, TRBD1, was not tested against the DNA. TRBV7-5 is termed a pseudogene. The CDR3 spans 22 amino acids, including both terminal residues. CDR3 loop: CTSVPEPPGQSFLSNMNTEAFF.

This clonotype was recorded a few times. The V and J genes are TRBV7-9 and TRBJ1-2, with D hard to call. The length of the CDR3 is 14 residues. CDR1 and CDR2 (germline): SEHNR, FQNEAQ (reference sequence). V was clipped by 0 bases and J by 0 bases, with 5 bases between them. This chain's CDR3 is CASSLALANYGYTF. The CDR3 nucleotides are TGTGCCAGCAGCTTAGCGTTGGCTAACTATGGCTACACCTTC.

This clonotype is medium-sized by share. This sequence joins TRBV12-3 or TRBV12-4 and TRBJ2-5; D is unclear. There are 13 residues in the CDR3. Trimming removed 6 bases from V and 4 bases from J, with 12 bases in between. The DNA of the CDR3 is TGTGCCAGCAGGGAACTCCACGGAGAGACCCAGTACTTC. Translated, it gives CASRELHGETQYF.

The chain links TRBV6-5 to TRBJ1-1; D unresolved. With 0 bases removed from V and 2 bases from J, the gap between germline ends came to 13 bases. In germline, CDR1 is MNHEY, CDR2 SVGAGI. The CDR3 runs to 16 residues. CDR3 amino acids: CASSYSIHSSNTEAFF. The CDR3 coding sequence is TGTGCCAGCAGTTACTCGATACACAGCAGTAACACTGAAGCTTTCTTT.

This sequence joins TRBV12-3 or TRBV12-4 and TRBJ1-1; unclear D gene. The V end was cut by 4 bases, the J end by 1 base, with 10 bases between. The CDR3 covers 14 residues. The CDR3 sequence is CASSSYTANTEAFF. The CDR3 DNA reads TGTGCCAGCAGTTCCTACACAGCGAACACTGAAGCTTTCTTT.

The chain has TRBV11-2 and TRBJ1-2; perhaps TRBD1 as D (5 bases). Germline lookup yields CDR1 SGHAT and CDR2 FQNNGV. The CDR3 extends over 17 amino acids. Trimming removed 1 base from V and 5 bases from J, with 20 bases in between. The CDR3 here is CASSLVDRGRRTYGYTF. As DNA, the CDR3 is TGTGCCAGCAGCTTAGTCGACCGGGGCCGCAGGACTTATGGCTACACCTTC.

Ten or more counts support this clonotype. The rearrangement links TRBV12-3 or TRBV12-4 to TRBJ2-2, with TRBD1 matching over 8 bases. After removal of 3 bases from V and 6 bases from J, the junction contained 3 bases not matched to a gene. CDR3 size: 14 residues. The CDR3, as DNA: TGTGCCAGCAGTTTCGACAGGGGTGCCGGGGAGCTGTTTTTT. Protein sequence: CASSFDRGAGELFF.

This chain connects TRBV11-2 to TRBJ2-2; 8 bases line up with TRBD2. The CDR3 covers 15 residues. The germline CDR1 and CDR2 sequences are SGHAT and FQNNGV. Trimming cost V 5 bases and J 7 bases; bases outside gene matches: 9. The CDR3 loop is CASSPGGGRGGELFF. The CDR3 DNA reads TGTGCCAGCAGCCCGGGGGGGGGGCGCGGCGGGGAGCTGTTTTTT.

This clonotype appeared many times. V is TRBV20-1 and J is TRBJ2-4; 8 bases fit TRBD1. Germline values: CDR1 DFQATT, CDR2 SNEGSKA (reference sequence). J gave up 4 bases and V 3 bases, and 5 bases lay outside the gene matches. The CDR3 covers 14 residues. DNA of the CDR3: TGCAGTGCTAGGGGATGGACAGGGAAAAACATTCAGTACTTC. It yields the protein CSARGWTGKNIQYF.

The V gene is TRBV7-2, the J gene TRBJ2-7; D gene ambiguous. This CDR3 has 12 residues. CDR1 and CDR2 from the germline V gene are SGHTA and FQGNSA. The V gene lost 5 bases and the J gene lost 6 bases, with 11 bases spanning the gap. CDR3: CASSRAGSEQYF. CDR3 DNA sequence: TGTGCCAGCAGCAGAGCCGGGTCCGAGCAGTACTTC.

This clonotype showed up just a few times. This chain joins TRBV12-3 or TRBV12-4 and TRBJ2-2, with TRBD2 matching over 8 bases. The CDR3 covers 15 residues. The V and J ends lost 5 bases and 4 bases, in that order; junction bases with no gene match: 6. CDR3 sequence: CASSRLAQRTGELFF. The DNA of the CDR3 is TGTGCCAGCAGTCGACTAGCGCAACGCACCGGGGAGCTGTTTTTT.

This clonotype has a count of ten or more. The chain employs TRBV7-9 and TRBJ2-3; D possibly corresponds to TRBD1 (6 bases). CDR1 is SEHNR and CDR2 is FQNEAQ in the germline V gene (reference sequence). This CDR3 comprises 14 residues. Trimming stripped 1 base from V and 2 bases from J, with 7 bases between. CDR3 sequence: CASSLGQVTDTQYF. CDR3 coding DNA: TGTGCCAGCAGCTTAGGACAGGTCACAGATACGCAGTATTTT.

At least ten counts were recorded for this clonotype. The chain couples TRBV5-1 to TRBJ1-2; D is perhaps TRBD1 (5 bases). Per the germline V gene, CDR1 is SGHRS and CDR2 is YFSETQ. V lost 1 base to trimming and J lost 4 bases, with 11 bases between them. The CDR3 extends over 14 amino acids. The DNA of the CDR3 is TGCGCCAGCAGCTTGATCGGGGCAGCCTATGGCTACACCTTC. Amino acids: CASSLIGAAYGYTF.

This chain links TRBV20-1 with TRBJ1-5; 7 bases are shared with TRBD1. This CDR3 is 16 amino acids long. Trimming removed 3 bases from V and 4 bases from J; junction bases left unmatched: 12. Germline V gene sequence: CDR1 DFQATT, CDR2 SNEGSKA (reference sequence). The DNA of the CDR3 is TGCAGTGCTAGCCCGAGGGGGCAGGGTAAGAATCAGCCCCAGCATTTT. This encodes CSASPRGQGKNQPQHF.

This clonotype was picked up a small number of times. This CDR3 is CASSPIFGYRSYEQYF. CDR3 DNA: TGTGCCAGCTCACCAATTTTCGGGTACAGGTCCTACGAGCAGTACTTC. V and J are TRBV18 and TRBJ2-7; tentatively, D is TRBD1 (5 bases). Per germline, CDR1 KGHSH and CDR2 LQKENI. This CDR3 region has 16 residues. V was pared by 2 bases and J by 1 base, with 15 bases between. Supplemented by reference TRBV18 and TRBJ2-7, the full variable domain reads NAGVMQNPRHLVRRRGQEARLRCSPMKGHSHVYWYRQLPEEGLKFMVYLQKENIIDESGMPKERFSAEFPKEGPSILRIQQVVRGDSAAYFCASSPIFGYRSYEQYFGPGTRLTVT.

The CDR3 is CASSDSDPRRNTEAFF. The CDR3 region has the DNA TGTGCCAGCAGTGATTCGGACCCTCGGCGGAACACTGAAGCTTTCTTT. The V call is TRBV6-4, the J call TRBJ1-1; D unclear. V was clipped by 3 bases and J by 1 base, with 15 bases between them. The germline V gene has CDR1 MRHNA and CDR2 SNTAGT. This CDR3 is built from 16 residues.

This clonotype appeared a few times. This rearrangement joins TRBV5-1 to TRBJ1-1; 8 bases line up with TRBD1. Trimming took 1 base from V and 1 from J; bases not matched to a gene: 9. CDR3 length equals 17 residues. Germline lookup yields CDR1 SGHRS and CDR2 YFSETQ. The chain's CDR3 is CASSLYGTGITNTEAFF. CDR3 nucleotides: TGCGCCAGCAGCTTGTACGGGACAGGCATCACGAACACTGAAGCTTTCTTT.

This clonotype was counted between two and nine times. CDR3 in DNA: TGTGCCACCAGCCCCCGGAGGCAGGGGGGCTCCGGGGAGCTGTTTTTT. It translates to CATSPRRQGGSGELFF. The chain recombines TRBV15 with TRBJ2-2; maybe TRBD1 (7 bases). The CDR3 runs to 16 residues. Germline CDR1 LNHNV, CDR2 YYDKDF (reference sequence). Deletions cut 5 bases from V and 6 bases from J, with 19 bases between.

This clonotype was seen only a few times. The rearrangement joins TRBV29-1 to TRBJ1-1, with 7 bases identical to TRBD1. The germline CDR1 and CDR2 sequences are SQVTM and ANQGSEA. The CDR3 length is 15 residues. The trim removed 1 base at V and 11 bases at J, leaving 16 bases unmatched. The CDR3, as DNA: TGCAGCGTTGAAGGTTTTGGGACAGCCGCCCCGTACGCTTTCTTT. Amino acid sequence: CSVEGFGTAAPYAFF.

This chain connects TRBV12-3 or TRBV12-4 to TRBJ2-2, with D possibly being TRBD1 or TRBD2 (5 bases each). V was clipped by 5 bases and J by 7 bases, with 14 bases between them. The CDR3 covers 14 residues. In DNA, the CDR3 is TGTGCCAGCAGTGGGACCCATGGGGTCGGGGAGCTGTTTTTT. Encoded protein: CASSGTHGVGELFF.

In its sample, this clonotype was seen many times. This sequence joins TRBV4-3 and TRBJ2-5; D possibly corresponds to TRBD1 (5 bases). The length of the CDR3 is 15 residues. Trimming shortened V by 4 bases and J by 5 bases, and 17 bases separated the two germline ends. Germline CDR1 LGHNA, CDR2 YSLEER. This chain's CDR3 is CASSRGTGGGETQYF. CDR3 DNA: TGCGCCAGCAGCCGAGGAACAGGTGGTGGCGAGACCCAGTACTTC.

The chain employs TRBV19 and TRBJ1-1; D is perhaps TRBD1 (6 bases). Germline V gives CDR1 LNHDA, CDR2 SQIVND (reference sequence). V dropped 7 bases and J dropped 0 bases, with 12 bases sitting between them. This CDR3 comprises 14 residues. The CDR3 is CASTWDTMNTEAFF. CDR3 DNA: TGTGCCAGTACCTGGGACACGATGAACACTGAAGCTTTCTTT.

This clonotype has ten or more counts. The chain uses TRBV6-1 and TRBJ1-1; tentative D call: TRBD1 (6 bases). The CDR3 length is 14 residues. Trimming left V 8 bases short and J 5 bases short, with 18 bases between. Looked up from germline, CDR1 is MNHNS and CDR2 is SASEGT. CDR3 sequence (DNA): TGTGCCAGCCTCACGACAGGAGGGGGGACTGAAGCTTTCTTT. Amino acid sequence: CASLTTGGGTEAFF.

This clonotype was seen at least ten times. This chain joins TRBV9 and TRBJ1-1; D might be TRBD1 (6 bases). The CDR3 length is 14 residues. Germline V CDR1 and CDR2: SGDLS, YYNGEE. The V and J ends lost 5 bases and 2 bases respectively, with 13 bases between them. The CDR3 bases are TGTGCCAGCAGTGCTCAGGGGTTAAACACTGAAGCTTTCTTT. As protein: CASSAQGLNTEAFF.

The sample holds many counts of this clonotype. The V and J genes are TRBV7-8 and TRBJ1-2; 8 bases align to TRBD1. The J segment lost 8 bases and the V segment lost 5 bases, leaving 7 bases of the junction unmatched. This CDR3 comprises 13 residues. Germline V lookup: CDR1 SGHVS, CDR2 FQNEAQ. CDR3 nucleotide sequence: TGTGCCAGCAGCCCGCGGACAGGGAGCGGCTACACCTTC. It yields the protein CASSPRTGSGYTF.

The gene calls are TRBV6-2 or TRBV6-3 and TRBJ2-5; D is perhaps TRBD2 (5 bases). The CDR3 spans 14 residues. V dropped 5 bases and J dropped 1 base, with 11 bases sitting between them. Germline loops: CDR1 MNHEY, CDR2 SVGEGT. This CDR3 reads CASSPGNPQETQYF. CDR3 coding DNA: TGTGCCAGCAGTCCCGGGAATCCCCAAGAGACCCAGTACTTC.

This clonotype appeared once. The rearrangement uses TRBV12-3 or TRBV12-4 and TRBJ1-5; TRBD1 aligns across 7 bases. V shed 5 bases and J 4 bases; nucleotides not matched to a gene: 5. The CDR3 is made up of 14 amino acids. The CDR3 loop is CASSAQTGNQPQHF. CDR3 coding DNA: TGTGCCAGCAGTGCCCAGACAGGGAATCAGCCCCAGCATTTT.

This clonotype has a count of ten or more. The gene calls are TRBV2 and TRBJ1-2; 8 nucleotides align to TRBD1. V was pared by 6 bases and J by 6 bases, with 6 bases of the junction left unmatched. This CDR3 spans 13 amino acids. Germline values: CDR1 SNHLY, CDR2 FYNNEI. The CDR3 reads CASSLQTGDGYTF. CDR3 sequence (DNA): TGTGCCAGCAGCTTGCAGACAGGGGATGGCTACACCTTC.

This clonotype was seen many times. J is TRBJ1-1 and V is TRBV6-5; unclear D gene. V lost 0 bases, J lost 11 bases, and 13 bases lay in between. This CDR3 is 13 amino acids long. The germline V gene encodes CDR1 MNHEY and CDR2 SVGAGI. This chain's CDR3 is CASSYSTNPVAFF. Written as DNA, the CDR3 is TGTGCCAGCAGTTACTCGACGAACCCGGTGGCTTTCTTT.

This chain connects TRBV4-1 to TRBJ1-1; D uncertain. CDR3 length: 16 residues. Germline CDR1 is MGHRA and CDR2 is YSYEKL. V was clipped by 2 bases and J by 5 bases, with 18 bases between them. As DNA, the CDR3 is TGCGCCAGCAGCCAATTCAGAGGGCTAGGGTCGACTGAAGCTTTCTTT. This encodes CASSQFRGLGSTEAFF.

Ten or more counts support this clonotype. The rearrangement links TRBV9 to TRBJ1-3; no clear D. Trimming left V 2 bases short and J 0 bases short, with 9 bases between. The CDR3 runs 15 residues. The V gene's germline CDR1 is SGDLS and CDR2 YYNGEE. This CDR3 reads CASSVDGNSGNTIYF. The CDR3 region has the DNA TGTGCCAGCAGCGTCGACGGAAACTCTGGAAACACCATATATTTT.